The next 17 T cell receptor beta chains were all read from a single sample in a study of CD8 T cells in Susac syndrome. An amount of RNA that ranged from roughly 0.5 to 1 ug was reverse transcribed with random hexamers. TCRdb independently ran MiXCR on the immunoSEQ multiplex PCR reads; one entry per CDR3 protein. The data hold about 130,000 distinct CDR3 sequences, with around 85% observed a single time. Material: CD8+ T cells from PBMCs. The source of these receptors is a human donor with multiple sclerosis.

This chain uses TRBV19 with TRBJ2-1; TRBD2 matches at 8 bases. From germline, CDR1 is LNHDA and CDR2 SQIVND (reference sequence). V dropped 3 bases and J dropped 8; count of bases not matched to a gene: 6. The CDR3 is made up of 14 amino acids. CDR3: CASSISSGSYEQFF. In nucleotides, the CDR3 is TGTGCCAGTAGTATTAGCAGCGGGAGCTATGAGCAGTTCTTC.

The rearrangement links TRBV20-1 to TRBJ1-5; TRBD1 matches 9 bases. The CDR3 is 16 residues long. Per germline, CDR1 DFQATT and CDR2 SNEGSKA (reference sequence). Trimming removed 0 bases from V and 5 bases from J; junction bases left unmatched: 8. CDR3 sequence: CSARERDRDWDQPQHF. CDR3 DNA: TGCAGTGCTAGAGAACGGGACAGGGACTGGGATCAGCCCCAGCATTTT.

The genes are TRBV28 and TRBJ2-3, with TRBD2 as a possible D gene (5 bases). In germline, CDR1 is MDHEN, CDR2 SYDVKM. Trimming stripped 7 bases from V and 0 bases from J, with 14 bases between. The CDR3 contains 15 residues. The chain's CDR3 is CASNPFSASTDTQYF. The CDR3 DNA sequence: TGTGCCAGCAACCCCTTTAGCGCTAGCACAGATACGCAGTATTTT.

The chain links TRBV29-1 to TRBJ1-2; 10 nucleotides line up with TRBD1. The CDR3 totals 13 residues. Germline CDR1 and CDR2: SQVTM and ANQGSEA. V dropped 8 bases and J dropped 3; count of bases not matched to a gene: 6. The CDR3 DNA reads TGCAGCTCCCCCGGACAGGGGGACTATGGCTACACCTTC. It specifies CSSPGQGDYGYTF.

This clonotype was seen only a few times. The V gene is TRBV18, the J gene TRBJ1-2, with no clear D. Germline V gives CDR1 KGHSH, CDR2 LQKENI. CDR3 length: 12 amino acids. V lost 6 bases, J lost 2 bases, and 7 bases lay in between. The DNA for the CDR3 is TGTGCCAGCTCGCCGGACAACTATGGCTACACCTTC. As protein: CASSPDNYGYTF. The whole variable domain, remainder taken from reference TRBV18 and TRBJ1-2, is NAGVMQNPRHLVRRRGQEARLRCSPMKGHSHVYWYRQLPEEGLKFMVYLQKENIIDESGMPKERFSAEFPKEGPSILRIQQVVRGDSAAYFCASSPDNYGYTFGSGTRLTVV.

This sequence joins TRBV5-1 and TRBJ2-7; 7 bases map to TRBD2. This CDR3 is built from 15 residues. From germline, CDR1 is SGHRS and CDR2 YFSETQ. V lost 5 bases to trimming and J lost 2 bases; unmatched junction nucleotides: 10. The CDR3 DNA is TGCGCCAGCAGGTATTCTAGCGGCGGAACCTACGAGCAGTACTTC. Protein product: CASRYSSGGTYEQYF.

The V gene is TRBV11-2, the J gene TRBJ2-3, with 11 bases lining up with TRBD1. Germline V gene sequence: CDR1 SGHAT, CDR2 FQNNGV. V dropped 6 bases and J dropped 5; count of bases not matched to a gene: 7. The CDR3 is 15 amino acids. In DNA, the CDR3 is TGTGCCAGCAGGCCCGGACAGGGGGCTGAAGATACGCAGTATTTT. This sequence encodes CASRPGQGAEDTQYF.

The V and J genes are TRBV9 and TRBJ2-2; possibly TRBD2 for D (5 bases). The length of the CDR3 is 16 residues. V was trimmed by 4 bases and J by 3 bases, leaving 16 bases between them. Germline V gene sequence: CDR1 SGDLS, CDR2 YYNGEE. Here the CDR3 DNA reads TGTGCCAGCAGCCCCTTAGAGGGTACGGACACCGGGGAGCTGTTTTTT. It encodes CASSPLEGTDTGELFF.

This clonotype was seen a single time. The chain carries TRBV27 and TRBJ2-6, with 8 bases matching TRBD1. The CDR3 totals 14 residues. V lost 6 bases to trimming and J lost 3 bases; unmatched junction nucleotides: 1. CDR1 and CDR2 (germline): MNHEY, SMNVEV (reference sequence). CDR3 protein: CASRDRDGANVLTF. In DNA, the CDR3 is TGTGCCAGCAGGGACAGGGATGGGGCCAACGTCCTGACTTTC.

The chain joins TRBV6-2 or TRBV6-3 to TRBJ1-5; D not certain. From germline, CDR1 is MNHEY and CDR2 SVGEGT. This CDR3 region has 15 residues. Trimming took off 5 bases at V and 7 bases at J, with 18 bases between the two ends. The CDR3 loop is CASSPREHQWQPQHF. The CDR3, as DNA: TGTGCCAGCAGTCCCCGGGAACATCAATGGCAGCCCCAGCATTTT.

The chain joins TRBV29-1 to TRBJ1-1; 9 bases agree with TRBD1. The CDR3 loop spans 14 amino acids. Germline CDR1 SQVTM, CDR2 ANQGSEA. V was pared by 6 bases and J by 7 bases, with 12 bases of the junction left unmatched. In DNA form, the CDR3 reads TGCAGCGTCCAGGGAGGGACAGGGCAGGGTGAAGCTTTCTTT. This translates into CSVQGGTGQGEAFF.

This clonotype was seen a few times. The chain joins TRBV28 to TRBJ2-3; 9 bases line up with TRBD2. Germline V gene data show CDR1 as MDHEN and CDR2 as SYDVKM. The CDR3 runs 14 residues. V dropped 3 bases and J dropped 8; count of bases not matched to a gene: 6. CDR3 DNA: TGTGCCAGCAGTTTTCGCGGGGGGGATGGTACGCAGTATTTT. Translation gives CASSFRGGDGTQYF.

The rearrangement links TRBV15 to TRBJ2-1; TRBD2 matches 8 bases. CDR1 LNHNV and CDR2 YYDKDF come from the germline V gene (reference sequence). The trim removed 1 base at V and 9 bases at J, leaving 11 bases unmatched. The CDR3 is 16 residues long. CDR3 DNA sequence: TGTGCCACCAGCAGAGTTCGACGGGAGGGCCTCAGTGAGCAGTTCTTC. Amino acid sequence: CATSRVRREGLSEQFF.

The chain carries TRBV28 and TRBJ2-3; D may be TRBD2 (5 bases). The CDR3 length is 12 residues. Germline V gives CDR1 MDHEN, CDR2 SYDVKM. V gave up 5 bases and J gave up 4 bases, with 7 bases separating them. The CDR3 coding sequence is TGTGCCAGCAGTATTAGCGCAGATACGCAGTATTTT. This codes for CASSISADTQYF.

V gene TRBV29-1 combines with J gene TRBJ1-1; D uncertain. With 3 bases removed from V and 8 bases from J, the gap between germline ends came to 7 bases. The CDR3 loop spans 10 amino acids. The germline gives CDR1 SQVTM, CDR2 ANQGSEA. CDR3 sequence (DNA): TGCAGCGTTGAGTGGGCAGAAGCTTTCTTT. This codes for CSVEWAEAFF.

The chain uses TRBV12-3 or TRBV12-4 and TRBJ1-3; D may be TRBD1 (5 bases). This CDR3 has 14 amino acids. Trimming shortened V by 6 bases and J by 8 bases, and 17 bases separated the two germline ends. CDR3 bases: TGTGCCAGCAGACCTGGGACTTCCTTGGACACCATATATTTT. Encoded protein: CASRPGTSLDTIYF.

The rearrangement uses TRBV6-1 and TRBJ2-1; D is possibly TRBD1 (5 bases). Trimming removed 5 bases from V and 0 bases from J, with 17 bases in between. CDR1 is MNHNS and CDR2 is SASEGT in the germline V gene. The CDR3 has 17 amino acids. CDR3 loop: CASSPTYERGSYNEQFF. The CDR3 nucleotides read TGTGCCAGCAGTCCTACTTACGAAAGGGGCTCCTACAATGAGCAGTTCTTC.